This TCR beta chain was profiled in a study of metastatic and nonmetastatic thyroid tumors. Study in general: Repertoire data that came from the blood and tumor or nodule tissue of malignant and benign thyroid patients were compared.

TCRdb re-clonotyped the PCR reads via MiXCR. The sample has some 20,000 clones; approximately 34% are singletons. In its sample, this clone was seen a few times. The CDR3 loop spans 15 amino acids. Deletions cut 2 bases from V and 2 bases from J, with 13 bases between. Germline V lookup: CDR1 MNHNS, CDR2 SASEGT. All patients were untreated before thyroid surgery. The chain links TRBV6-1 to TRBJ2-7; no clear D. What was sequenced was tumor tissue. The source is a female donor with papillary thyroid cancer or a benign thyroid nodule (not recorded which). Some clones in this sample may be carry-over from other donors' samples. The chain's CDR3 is CASSEIVTLAYEQYF. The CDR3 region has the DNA TGTGCCAGCAGTGAAATAGTCACCCTGGCCTACGAGCAGTACTTC.